The 6 T cell receptor beta chains in this list originate from one sample, sequenced in a study of blood T cell repertoires in COVID-19. Produced via immunoSEQ multiplex PCR; TCRdb's table is partial and in-frame only. The table records around 230,000 clones, approximately 86% of them present only once. The sample comprised PBMCs or T cells enriched from blood (not recorded which). The source is a man aged 18 to 29 with acute COVID-19.

V is TRBV30 and J is TRBJ1-1; 8 bases are a match to TRBD1. CDR3 length equals 13 residues. The trim removed 3 bases at V and 1 base at J, leaving 1 base unmatched. CDR1 is GTSNPN and CDR2 is SVGIG in the germline V gene (reference sequence). The CDR3 loop reads CAWSQGANTEAFF. The CDR3 bases are TGTGCCTGGAGCCAGGGGGCGAACACTGAAGCTTTCTTT.

This clone appeared once. This sequence joins TRBV10-3 and TRBJ2-5; D is possibly TRBD2 (5 bases). This CDR3 has 15 amino acids. V shed 0 bases and J shed 4 bases, with 12 bases lying between them. Germline V gene data show CDR1 as ENHRY and CDR2 as SYGVKD. CDR3 DNA: TGTGCCATCAGTGAGTCGGACTCACCGGCAGAGACCCAGTACTTC. Amino acid sequence: CAISESDSPAETQYF.

V and J are TRBV21-1 and TRBJ1-2. TRBV21-1 is designated a pseudogene. The length of the CDR3 is 16 residues. CDR3 protein: CASSKRGDTSANGYTF. The CDR3 DNA sequence: TGTGCCAGCAGCAAACGGGGGGACACGAGCGCGAATGGCTACACCTTC.

V and J are TRBV4-2 and TRBJ2-5; TRBD2 agrees at 9 bases. The V gene's germline CDR1 is LGHNA and CDR2 YNFKEQ. The V segment lost 0 bases and the J segment 1 base; nucleotides outside the gene matches: 6. This CDR3 spans 17 amino acids. The DNA for the CDR3 is TGTGCCAGCAGCCAAGATACGGGACTAGCATCCCAAGAGACCCAGTACTTC. Protein product: CASSQDTGLASQETQYF.

This clone has just one count. V and J are TRBV5-4 and TRBJ2-7; tentatively, D is TRBD1 (6 bases). The germline V and J ends were trimmed by 0 bases and 2 bases, with 9 bases remaining between them. The CDR3 runs to 14 residues. The V gene's germline CDR1 is SGHNT and CDR2 YYREEE (reference sequence). CDR3 coding DNA: TGTGCCAGCAGCTTGGGACAGGATCCCTACGAGCAGTACTTC. Translating it yields CASSLGQDPYEQYF.

Here the CDR3 DNA reads TGTGCCAGCAGCCCTCAATGGGTTCCCGGGACAGGAGGCGCTCGGGACTCCTACAATGAGCAGTTCTTC. It is translated as CASSPQWVPGTGGARDSYNEQFF. J is TRBJ2-1 and V is TRBV28; 8 nucleotides match TRBD1. This CDR3 is 23 amino acids long. Germline CDR1 reads MDHEN; CDR2 reads SYDVKM. V gave up 6 bases and J gave up 0 bases; unmatched junction bases: 28.